Presented here are 26 T cell receptor beta chains from one specimen sequenced in a study of cytomegalovirus exposure and HLA in healthy donors (dated by TCRdb to about 2017). Library construction relied on the immunoSEQ multiplex PCR assay. The immuneACCESS repertoire file appears here via TCRdb, limited to in-frame rearrangements. These files lack a portion of the clones; in checked studies, under half of the deficit traces to unresolved V genes, and the cause of the others is not known. For this sample the table gives some 130,000 clones, of which about 94% were detected only once. Jointly, the top ten make up approximately 2% of the sample. The source material was PBMCs. These receptors were taken from a man aged 18 to 29 in good health and CMV-seropositive.

The chain employs TRBV4-2 and TRBJ2-5; 12 bases match TRBD2. Germline values: CDR1 LGHNA, CDR2 YNFKEQ. With 1 base clipped from V and 5 bases from J, the junction kept 11 bases outside the gene matches. The CDR3 has 18 amino acids. CDR3 sequence: CASSQVWASGRALETQYF. CDR3 in DNA: TGTGCCAGCAGCCAAGTGTGGGCTAGCGGGAGGGCCTTGGAGACCCAGTACTTC.

V is TRBV5-6 and J is TRBJ1-1; the match to TRBD1 covers 7 bases. Germline values: CDR1 SGHDT, CDR2 YYEEEE. V shed 2 bases, J shed 1 base, and the junction held 2 bases outside the gene matches. The CDR3 runs 14 residues. The CDR3 protein is CASSFWTGNTEAFF. The CDR3 coding sequence is TGTGCCAGCAGCTTCTGGACAGGGAACACTGAAGCTTTCTTT.

As to this clone: Other DNA sequences of this sample code for an identical CDR3. The gene calls are TRBV27 and TRBJ1-5; 9 nucleotides align to TRBD1. Germline loops: CDR1 MNHEY, CDR2 SMNVEV (reference sequence). This CDR3 is built from 15 residues. Germline trimming cut 2 bases from V and 5 bases from J; bases unmatched to any gene: 4. The CDR3 region is CASSLRQGGHQPQHF. The CDR3 region has the DNA TGTGCCAGCAGTTTAAGACAGGGGGGACATCAGCCCCAGCATTTT.

This chain connects TRBV27 to TRBJ2-7; no definite D call. Deletions cut 2 bases from V and 0 bases from J, with 5 bases between. The CDR3 length is 13 residues. Germline loops: CDR1 MNHEY, CDR2 SMNVEV (reference sequence). The CDR3 protein is CASSLKSSYEQYF. The CDR3 DNA reads as TGTGCCAGCAGTTTAAAGAGCTCCTACGAGCAGTACTTC.

The chain carries TRBV27 and TRBJ2-1, with TRBD2 matching 8 bases. J gave up 0 bases and V 6 bases, and 4 bases lay outside the gene matches. Germline V gives CDR1 MNHEY, CDR2 SMNVEV (reference sequence). The CDR3 is made up of 15 amino acids. CDR3 nucleotide sequence: TGTGCCAGCAGAGTTGGGACTAGCTCCTACAATGAGCAGTTCTTC. It yields the protein CASRVGTSSYNEQFF.

This clone was detected only once. The chain recombines TRBV2 with TRBJ2-7, with D possibly TRBD2 on 7 matching bases. The CDR3 contains 15 residues. The germline CDR1 and CDR2 sequences are SNHLY and FYNNEI. V lost 5 bases, J lost 1 base, and 15 bases lay in between. CDR3 DNA: TGTGCCAGCAGTCAAGGGGGAGGGTTGTCCTACGAGCAGTACTTC. Amino acid sequence: CASSQGGGLSYEQYF.

In DNA, the CDR3 is TGTGCCAGCAGCGAGGACTCAACCTCTGGAAACACCATATATTTT. It yields the protein CASSEDSTSGNTIYF. J is TRBJ1-3 and V is TRBV9; D is undetermined. CDR3 size: 15 residues. Per germline, CDR1 SGDLS and CDR2 YYNGEE. V lost 3 bases to trimming and J lost 0 bases, with 10 bases between them.

The chain joins TRBV27 to TRBJ2-5; 11 nucleotides agree with TRBD2. V lost 4 bases and J lost 5; bases outside the gene matches: 9. This CDR3 spans 16 amino acids. The germline gives CDR1 MNHEY, CDR2 SMNVEV (reference sequence). DNA for the CDR3: TGTGCCAGCAGTTGGGATACTAGCGGGAGTTTTGAGACCCAGTACTTC. Its protein product is CASSWDTSGSFETQYF.

V usage is TRBV4-1 and J usage is TRBJ2-2; 7 nucleotides match TRBD1. CDR1 and CDR2 (germline): MGHRA, YSYEKL. The V and J ends lost 4 bases and 1 base, in that order; junction bases with no gene match: 6. The length of the CDR3 is 16 residues. In DNA, the CDR3 is TGCGCCAGCAGCCTCCGACAGGGTTTGAACACCGGGGAGCTGTTTTTT. As protein: CASSLRQGLNTGELFF.

This chain uses TRBV18 with TRBJ1-2; 7 bases align to TRBD1. The length of the CDR3 is 13 residues. The V segment lost 6 bases and the J segment 4 bases; nucleotides outside the gene matches: 5. Germline values: CDR1 KGHSH, CDR2 LQKENI. CDR3 amino acids: CASSPSGGYGYTF. The DNA of the CDR3 is TGTGCCAGCTCCCCCTCAGGGGGCTATGGCTACACCTTC. The whole variable domain, remainder taken from reference TRBV18 and TRBJ1-2, is NAGVMQNPRHLVRRRGQEARLRCSPMKGHSHVYWYRQLPEEGLKFMVYLQKENIIDESGMPKERFSAEFPKEGPSILRIQQVVRGDSAAYFCASSPSGGYGYTFGSGTRLTVV.

Only one count was recorded for this clone. V gene TRBV19 combines with J gene TRBJ1-5, with TRBD1 matching 7 bases. The germline V gene has CDR1 LNHDA and CDR2 SQIVND (reference sequence). Trimming took 5 bases from V and 0 from J; bases not matched to a gene: 10. CDR3 length: 17 amino acids. CDR3 amino acids: CASSVRDSVFSNQPQHF. The CDR3 bases are TGTGCCAGTAGTGTCCGGGACAGCGTTTTTAGCAATCAGCCCCAGCATTTT. Full variable domain (missing parts from reference TRBV19 and TRBJ1-5): DGGITQSPKYLFRKEGQNVTLSCEQNLNHDAMYWYRQDPGQGLRLIYYSQIVNDFQKGDIAEGYSVSREKKESFPLTVTSAQKNPTAFYLCASSVRDSVFSNQPQHFGDGTRLSIL.

The chain carries TRBV28 and TRBJ1-4; no reliable D call. Trimming removed 2 bases from V and 7 bases from J, with 11 bases in between. The V gene's germline CDR1 is MDHEN and CDR2 SYDVKM. This CDR3 has 14 amino acids. The CDR3 DNA reads TGTGCCAGCAGTTTAGGCGGCGAGTCTGAAAAACTGTTTTTT. Protein: CASSLGGESEKLFF.

This clone has a single count. The rearrangement joins TRBV27 to TRBJ1-4; 12 bases align to TRBD1. The germline V gene has CDR1 MNHEY and CDR2 SMNVEV (reference sequence). This CDR3 has 18 residues. V lost 6 bases and J lost 1; bases outside the gene matches: 9. The CDR3 nucleotides are TGTGCCAGCAGGCTGCCGGGACAGGGGGCGCGAACTAATGAAAAACTGTTTTTT. As protein: CASRLPGQGARTNEKLFF.

The chain couples TRBV2 to TRBJ2-7, with TRBD2 as a possible D gene (5 bases). CDR1 and CDR2 (germline): SNHLY, FYNNEI. Deletions cut 8 bases from V and 3 bases from J, with 11 bases between. The CDR3 contains 12 residues. The CDR3 spells CASLKDYYEQYF. The CDR3 region has the DNA TGTGCCAGCCTTAAAGACTACTACGAGCAGTACTTC.

V gene TRBV19 combines with J gene TRBJ1-5, with D tentatively TRBD1 (6 bases). The germline gives CDR1 LNHDA, CDR2 SQIVND (reference sequence). V lost 5 bases to trimming and J lost 3 bases, with 8 bases between them. This CDR3 comprises 13 residues. The CDR3, as DNA: TGTGCCAGTAGTTGGGACAACAATCAGCCCCAGCATTTT. It is translated as CASSWDNNQPQHF.

The V and J genes are TRBV11-2 and TRBJ1-5; TRBD1 agrees at 8 bases. This CDR3 region has 15 residues. The trim removed 5 bases at V and 4 bases at J, leaving 7 bases unmatched. CDR1 and CDR2 (germline): SGHAT, FQNNGV. The CDR3 protein is CASSIRQGRNQPQHF. Here the CDR3 DNA reads TGTGCCAGCAGCATCCGACAGGGGAGGAATCAGCCCCAGCATTTT.

The J gene is TRBJ2-5, the V gene TRBV5-1; 11 bases map to TRBD2. CDR3 size: 15 residues. Germline V CDR1 and CDR2: SGHRS, YFSETQ. The trim removed 3 bases at V and 2 bases at J, leaving 3 bases unmatched. For the CDR3, the DNA is TGCGCCAGCAGCTCTAGGACTAGCGGGCAAGAGACCCAGTACTTC. Protein sequence: CASSSRTSGQETQYF. Full variable domain (remainder filled in from reference TRBV5-1 and TRBJ2-5): KAGVTQTPRYLIKTRGQQVTLSCSPISGHRSVSWYQQTPGQGLQFLFEYFSETQRNKGNFPGRFSGRQFSNSRSEMNVSTLELGDSALYLCASSSRTSGQETQYFGPGTRLLVL.

This clone came up many times. The rearrangement links TRBV7-8 to TRBJ1-2; 7 bases are shared with TRBD1. CDR3 length: 16 amino acids. Germline V gene data show CDR1 as SGHVS and CDR2 as FQNEAQ. V was clipped by 1 base and J by 5 bases; unmatched bases: 10. CDR3 in amino acids: CASSLGGDSFKYGYTF. In nucleotides, the CDR3 is TGTGCCAGCAGCTTAGGAGGGGACAGTTTTAAGTATGGCTACACCTTC.

The chain carries TRBV15 and TRBJ1-3, with D unclear. Germline V gene data show CDR1 as LNHNV and CDR2 as YYDKDF (reference sequence). V gave up 0 bases and J gave up 0 bases, with 6 bases separating them. The CDR3 is 15 amino acids. The CDR3 DNA is TGTGCCACCAGCAGAGACTTGTTCTCTGGAAACACCATATATTTT. This gives the protein CATSRDLFSGNTIYF.

V and J are TRBV2 and TRBJ2-1, with TRBD1 matching over 8 bases. The CDR3 totals 15 residues. CDR1 SNHLY and CDR2 FYNNEI come from the germline V gene. V lost 7 bases to trimming and J lost 4 bases; unmatched junction nucleotides: 9. The CDR3 bases are TGTGCCAGCACCGTCCCGGGACAGGTTTACAATGAGCAGTTCTTC. Translation gives CASTVPGQVYNEQFF.

V usage is TRBV10-3 and J usage is TRBJ2-7, with D unclear. Germline CDR1 is ENHRY and CDR2 is SYGVKD. The CDR3 has 9 residues. Trimming removed 11 bases at V and 5 bases at J, with 7 bases between. This CDR3 reads CASLHEQYF. The CDR3 coding sequence is TGTGCCTCGCTACACGAGCAGTACTTC.

CDR3 amino acids: CASSTGKGDEQFF. DNA for the CDR3: TGTGCCAGCAGTACCGGGAAGGGCGATGAGCAGTTCTTC. V and J are TRBV28 and TRBJ2-1; maybe TRBD2 (5 bases). Trimming removed 5 bases from V and 8 bases from J, with 13 bases in between. This CDR3 is built from 13 residues. CDR1 MDHEN and CDR2 SYDVKM come from the germline V gene.

V gene TRBV28 combines with J gene TRBJ2-2, with D unclear. Trimming stripped 2 bases from V and 4 bases from J, with 14 bases between. This CDR3 comprises 16 residues. Germline values: CDR1 MDHEN, CDR2 SYDVKM. CDR3 sequence: CASSLRMALSTGELFF. DNA of the CDR3: TGTGCCAGCAGTTTAAGAATGGCCCTTTCCACCGGGGAGCTGTTTTTT.

This chain joins TRBV28 and TRBJ1-2; 7 nucleotides match TRBD1. There are 14 residues in the CDR3. CDR1 and CDR2 from the germline V gene are MDHEN and SYDVKM. Trimming at V came to 5 bases and at J to 3 bases, leaving 6 bases not matched to a gene. CDR3 protein: CASSREGGDYGYTF. Here the CDR3 DNA reads TGTGCCAGCAGTCGGGAAGGGGGCGACTATGGCTACACCTTC.

The genes are TRBV5-1 and TRBJ2-5; 10 nucleotides agree with TRBD2. The length of the CDR3 is 16 residues. Germline V lookup: CDR1 SGHRS, CDR2 YFSETQ. Germline trimming cut 0 bases from V and 5 bases from J; bases unmatched to any gene: 7. The CDR3 sequence is CASSLGFGTSAETQYF. CDR3 coding DNA: TGCGCCAGCAGCTTGGGCTTCGGGACTAGCGCGGAGACCCAGTACTTC.

The genes are TRBV28 and TRBJ2-7, with 11 nucleotides matching TRBD2. V was pared by 3 bases and J by 5 bases, with 6 bases of the junction left unmatched. The CDR3 has 15 residues. Germline V gives CDR1 MDHEN, CDR2 SYDVKM. The CDR3 sequence is CASSFESSGRNEQYF. In DNA, the CDR3 is TGTGCCAGCAGTTTTGAGTCTAGCGGGAGGAACGAGCAGTACTTC.